The 2 T cell receptor beta chains below come from one sample, sequenced in a study of blood T cell repertoires in COVID-19. The repertoire was sequenced with immunoSEQ multiplex PCR; TCRdb's copy has only in-frame clones and lacks some. The top ten hold roughly 3% of the sample, which has approximately 96,000 clones, approximately 91% seen once. Sequenced material: peripheral blood. These receptors all stem from an elderly woman with acute or convalescent COVID-19.

CDR3: CAWTAGQKYNYGYTF. The CDR3 DNA sequence: TGTGCCTGGACCGCCGGACAGAAATATAACTATGGCTACACCTTC. The chain links TRBV30 to TRBJ1-2; D perhaps matches TRBD1 (6 bases). Germline V gives CDR1 GTSNPN, CDR2 SVGIG (reference sequence). Trimming left V 4 bases short and J 1 base short, with 16 bases between. The CDR3 extends over 15 amino acids.

The chain combines TRBV29-1 with TRBJ2-7, with no clear D. Trimming pared 7 bases from V and 1 base from J, leaving 17 bases between. This CDR3 spans 14 amino acids. Germline V gene data show CDR1 as SQVTM and CDR2 as ANQGSEA. The CDR3, as DNA: TGCAGCGCCGGTGGGCTATACGTTTCCTACGAGCAGTACTTC. Protein product: CSAGGLYVSYEQYF.